Sequencing of this T cell receptor (beta chain) was carried out in a study of blood T cell repertoires in COVID-19. Profiled with immunoSEQ multiplex PCR; TCRdb holds only in-frame clones, not every one. The sample holds 230,000 or so clones; 83% are singletons and the top ten take approximately 8.6%. V was pared by 6 bases and J by 6 bases, with 5 bases of the junction left unmatched. The length of the CDR3 is 13 residues. Germline V gene data show CDR1 as MNHEY and CDR2 as SMNVEV (reference sequence). Sequencing was done on a sample of peripheral blood. This clonotype was obtained from a man aged 40-50 years with active or convalescent COVID-19. The chain links TRBV27 to TRBJ1-3; 7 bases agree with TRBD1. CDR3 region: CASRGGAQNTIYF. In nucleotides, the CDR3 is TGTGCCAGCAGAGGGGGCGCGCAAAACACCATATATTTT.